This TCR beta chain was identified during a study of T-cell memory formation after mild COVID-19. At the level of the study: Clustering of TCRs was largely donor specific. Study-wide findings and caveats: Contracting CD4+ clones sat mainly in CM and EM; CD8+ in EMRA.

The J segment lost 4 bases and the V segment lost 6 bases, leaving 7 bases of the junction unmatched. Germline V lookup: CDR1 DFQATT, CDR2 SNEGSKA (reference sequence). CDR3 size: 14 residues. This clonotype was counted a few times. Its antigen is unidentified. TCRdb recomputed calls from the 5' RACE reads with MiXCR, one row per CDR3 protein. The table lists approximately 400,000 distinct CDR3 sequences, 20% to 30% of them singletons, with around 9.5% in the top ten. This TCR derives from an adult woman who had mild COVID-19 (a few samples of this study predate the infection). Cell type and time point are not known. Sample: PBMCs or a T cell subset sorted from them (not recorded which). The rearrangement joins TRBV20-1 to TRBJ2-1; 9 nucleotides align to TRBD2. This CDR3 reads CSARGGAAYNEQFF. In DNA form, the CDR3 reads TGCAGTGCCCGCGGGGGGGCAGCTTACAATGAGCAGTTCTTC.